At least ten counts were recorded for the clone carrying this TCR beta chain. This specimen belongs to a study of T cells in Graves' hyperthyroidism and ophthalmopathy. V lost 6 bases to trimming and J lost 1 base, with 15 bases between them. Per germline, CDR1 ENHRY and CDR2 SYGVKD. This CDR3 is 15 amino acids long. TCR beta CDR3 regions were amplified from RNA transcripts. HTBI primers drove first-round RT-PCR of the TCR CDR3. TCRdb recomputed calls from the multiplex PCR reads with MiXCR, one row per CDR3 protein. In the table there are some 800,000 distinct CDR3 sequences, 38% of which are singletons.

The clonotype was recovered from a man between 18 and 35 years old with Graves' hyperthyroidism. Sequencing was carried out using blood. This chain uses TRBV10-3 with TRBJ1-2, with D possibly being TRBD1 (5 bases). The CDR3 loop reads CAIRGTLDSNYGYTF. The CDR3 coding sequence is TGTGCCATCAGGGGAACTCTCGACAGTAACTATGGCTACACCTTC.